The T cell receptor (beta chain) described here comes from a study of T cell responses to AZD1222 COVID-19 vaccine. Regarding the study as a whole: Among the donors, most were white British and more were female, and clonal diversity was possibly underestimated.

The CDR3 sequence is 13 residues long. Trimming pared 1 base from V and 7 bases from J, leaving 10 bases between. This clone was seen a single time. Antigen unknown. The data were produced by immunoSEQ multiplex PCR, yet TCRdb's version contains in-frame clones alone and is incomplete. Here the sample spans tens of thousands of clones, 60% to 85% being singletons. The TCR comes from an adult who received the AZD1222 COVID-19 vaccine. The starting material was peripheral blood, obtained 28 days after the second AZD1222 dose. V is TRBV12-3 or TRBV12-4 and J is TRBJ1-2; D may be TRBD1 (5 bases). The CDR3 protein is CASSLGQGLGYTF. The DNA of the CDR3 is TGTGCCAGCAGTTTAGGGCAGGGACTTGGCTACACCTTC.